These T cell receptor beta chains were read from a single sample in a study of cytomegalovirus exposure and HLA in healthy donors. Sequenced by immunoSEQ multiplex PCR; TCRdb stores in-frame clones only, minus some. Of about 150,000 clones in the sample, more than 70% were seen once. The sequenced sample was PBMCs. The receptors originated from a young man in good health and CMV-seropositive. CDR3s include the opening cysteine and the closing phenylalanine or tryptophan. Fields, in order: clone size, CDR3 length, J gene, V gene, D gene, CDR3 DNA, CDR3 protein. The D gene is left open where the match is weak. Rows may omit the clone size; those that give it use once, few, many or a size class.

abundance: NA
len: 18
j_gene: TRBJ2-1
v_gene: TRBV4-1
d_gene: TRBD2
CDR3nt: TGCGCCAGCAGCCAAGTTGCTAGCGGAGGCAGCTCCTACAATGAGCAGTTCTTC
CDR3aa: CASSQVASGGSSYNEQFF

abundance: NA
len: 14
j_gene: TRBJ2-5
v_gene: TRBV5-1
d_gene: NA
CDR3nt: TGCGCCAGCAGCCTAGGGGGGGACCGGGAGACCCAGTACTTC
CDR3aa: CASSLGGDRETQYF

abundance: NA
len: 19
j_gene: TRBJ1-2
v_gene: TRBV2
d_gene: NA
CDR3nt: TGTGCCAGCATCTACTCGTTTGAAGGGGCGACACTCAAAAACTATGGCTACACCTTC
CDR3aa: CASIYSFEGATLKNYGYTF

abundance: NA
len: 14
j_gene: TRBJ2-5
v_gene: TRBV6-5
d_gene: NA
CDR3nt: TGTGCCAGCACCCCCGGCCCTTTGGAGGAGACCCAGTACTTC
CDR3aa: CASTPGPLEETQYF

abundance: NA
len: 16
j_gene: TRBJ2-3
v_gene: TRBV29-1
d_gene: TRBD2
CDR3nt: TGCAGCGTTGAGAGGGGCCGGGAGGGTTGGGCAGATACGCAGTATTTT
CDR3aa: CSVERGREGWADTQYF

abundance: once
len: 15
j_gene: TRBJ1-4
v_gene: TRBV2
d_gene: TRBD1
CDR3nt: TGTGCCAGCAGATCAGGGGGCAGGACTAATGAAAAACTGTTTTTT
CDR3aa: CASRSGGRTNEKLFF

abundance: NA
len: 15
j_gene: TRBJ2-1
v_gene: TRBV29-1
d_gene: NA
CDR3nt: TGCAGCGTTCCCTACAGCCGAAGCTCCTACAATGAGCAGTTCTTC
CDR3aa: CSVPYSRSSYNEQFF

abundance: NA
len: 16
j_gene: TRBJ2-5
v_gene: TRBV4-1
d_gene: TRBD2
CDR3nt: TGCGCCTGCAGCCGACAGACTAGCGGGAGTAGAGAGACCCAGTACTTC
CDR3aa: CACSRQTSGSRETQYF

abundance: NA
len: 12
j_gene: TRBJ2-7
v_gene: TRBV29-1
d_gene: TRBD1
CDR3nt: TGCAGCGTACAGGGGAGCTCCTACGAGCAGTACTTC
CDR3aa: CSVQGSSYEQYF

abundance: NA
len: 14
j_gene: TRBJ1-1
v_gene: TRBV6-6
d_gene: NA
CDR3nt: TGTGCCAGCAGCCCATCCGGGGGAAGCACTGAAGCTTTCTTT
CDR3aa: CASSPSGGSTEAFF

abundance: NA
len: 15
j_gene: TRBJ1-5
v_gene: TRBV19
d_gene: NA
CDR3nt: TGTGCCAGTAGTATAGATGAGGCGGGGGCACAGCCCCAGCATTTT
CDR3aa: CASSIDEAGAQPQHF

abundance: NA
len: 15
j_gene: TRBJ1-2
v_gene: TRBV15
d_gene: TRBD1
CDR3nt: TGTGCCACCAGCTCTGGGACAGGGTATACGCGCGGCTACCCCTTC
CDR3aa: CATSSGTGYTRGYPF

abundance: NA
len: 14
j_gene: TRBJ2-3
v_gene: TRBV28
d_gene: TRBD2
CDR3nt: TGTGCCAGCAGTTCAGGACTAGTGGCAGATACGCAGTATTTT
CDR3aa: CASSSGLVADTQYF

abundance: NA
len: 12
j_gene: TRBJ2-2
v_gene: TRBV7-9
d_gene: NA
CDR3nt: TGTGCCAGCAGCTTGCTAGCGGGGGAGCTGTTTTTT
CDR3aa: CASSLLAGELFF

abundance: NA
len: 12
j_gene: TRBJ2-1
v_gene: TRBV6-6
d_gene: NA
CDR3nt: TGTGCCAGCAGTTACTCGCGTGATGAGCAGTTCTTC
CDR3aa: CASSYSRDEQFF

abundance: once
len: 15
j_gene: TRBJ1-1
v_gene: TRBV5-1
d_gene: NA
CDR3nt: TGCGCCAGCAGCTTGACCCTGGGTTCGGGTTCTGAAGCTTTCTTT
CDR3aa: CASSLTLGSGSEAFF

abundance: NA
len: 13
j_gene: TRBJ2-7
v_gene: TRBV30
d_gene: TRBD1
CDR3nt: TGTGCCTTGGGAGACAGGGGTTCCTACGAGCAGTACTTC
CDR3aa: CALGDRGSYEQYF

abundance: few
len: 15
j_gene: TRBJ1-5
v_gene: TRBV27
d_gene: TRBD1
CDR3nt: TGTGCCAGCAGATTAAAAGGGACAGGGGACCAGCCCCAGCATTTT
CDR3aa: CASRLKGTGDQPQHF

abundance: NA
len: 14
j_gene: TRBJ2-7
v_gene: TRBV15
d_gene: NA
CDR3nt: TGTGCCACCAGCAGAGCGGACACAATCTACGAGCAGTACTTC
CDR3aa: CATSRADTIYEQYF

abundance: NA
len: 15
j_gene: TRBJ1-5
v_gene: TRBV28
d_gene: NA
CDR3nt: TGTGCCAGCAGTTTAGATCGACGGGGGTATCAGCCCCAGCATTTT
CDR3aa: CASSLDRRGYQPQHF

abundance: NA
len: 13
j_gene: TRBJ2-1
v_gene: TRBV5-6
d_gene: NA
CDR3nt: TGTGCCAGCAGCTCGGACGTTGGGGGACAACAGTTCTTC
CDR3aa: CASSSDVGGQQFF

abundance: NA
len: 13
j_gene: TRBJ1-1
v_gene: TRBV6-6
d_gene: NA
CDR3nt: TGTGCCAGCAGCGACAGTAGGGCCACTGAAGCTTTCTTT
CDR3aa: CASSDSRATEAFF

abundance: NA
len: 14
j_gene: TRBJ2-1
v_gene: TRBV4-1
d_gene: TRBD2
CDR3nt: TGCGCCAGCAGCCAAAAGGTAGCGGGACGTGAGCAGTTCTTC
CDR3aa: CASSQKVAGREQFF

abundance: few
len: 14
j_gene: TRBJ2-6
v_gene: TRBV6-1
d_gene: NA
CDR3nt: TGTGCCAGCAGTGACAACTCTGGGGCCAACGTCCTGACTTTC
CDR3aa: CASSDNSGANVLTF

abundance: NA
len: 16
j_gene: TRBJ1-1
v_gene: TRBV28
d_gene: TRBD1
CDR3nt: TGTGCCAGCAGTTTATGCCTCGACAGGGGCGAGACTGAAGCTTTCTTT
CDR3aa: CASSLCLDRGETEAFF

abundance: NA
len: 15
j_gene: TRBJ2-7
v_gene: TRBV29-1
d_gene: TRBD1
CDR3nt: TGCAGCGTTGGGGGGGGACAGGGGATTCCGTACGAGCAGTACTTC
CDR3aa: CSVGGGQGIPYEQYF

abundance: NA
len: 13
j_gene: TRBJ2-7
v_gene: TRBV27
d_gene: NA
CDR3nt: TGTGCCAGCAGTATCTCCGGGACCTACGAGCAGTACTTC
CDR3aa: CASSISGTYEQYF

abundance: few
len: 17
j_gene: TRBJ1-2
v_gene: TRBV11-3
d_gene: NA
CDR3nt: TGTGCCAGCAGCTTTATAAAGGGGCAGGGCCATACCTATGGCTACACCTTC
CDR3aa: CASSFIKGQGHTYGYTF

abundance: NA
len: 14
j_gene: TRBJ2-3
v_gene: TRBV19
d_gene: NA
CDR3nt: TGTGCCAGTAGAGGCGGGCCAACCACAGATACGCAGTATTTT
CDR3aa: CASRGGPTTDTQYF

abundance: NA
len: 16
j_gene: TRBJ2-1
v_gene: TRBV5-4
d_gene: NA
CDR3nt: TGTGCCAGCAGCTTGCGCCAGGGGCGGCCCTACAATGAGCAGTTCTTC
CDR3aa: CASSLRQGRPYNEQFF

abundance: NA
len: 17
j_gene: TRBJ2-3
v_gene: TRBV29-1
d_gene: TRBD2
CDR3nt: TGCAGCGTTGAATTACTAGCGGGAGTTTTAAGCACAGATACGCAGTATTTT
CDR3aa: CSVELLAGVLSTDTQYF

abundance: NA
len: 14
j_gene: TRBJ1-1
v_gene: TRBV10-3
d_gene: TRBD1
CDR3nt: TGTGCCATCAGTGAGCGACAGGGCGGGACTGAAGCTTTCTTT
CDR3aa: CAISERQGGTEAFF

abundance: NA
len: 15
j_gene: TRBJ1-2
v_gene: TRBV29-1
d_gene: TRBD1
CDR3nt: TGCAGCGTTGAAGAAAGACAGGGCCGCCTACTATATTACACCTTC
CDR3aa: CSVEERQGRLLYYTF

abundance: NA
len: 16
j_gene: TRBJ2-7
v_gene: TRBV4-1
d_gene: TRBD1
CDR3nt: TGCGCCAGCAGCCCTTTTCCAGGGGGCGCCCAGAACGAGCAGTACTTC
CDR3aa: CASSPFPGGAQNEQYF

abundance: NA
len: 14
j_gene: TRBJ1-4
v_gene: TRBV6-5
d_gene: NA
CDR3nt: TGTGCCAGCAGTTACCGAGCAGGAAATGAAAAACTGTTTTTT
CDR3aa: CASSYRAGNEKLFF

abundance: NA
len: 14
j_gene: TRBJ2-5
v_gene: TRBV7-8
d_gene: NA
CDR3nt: TGTGCCAGCAGCTTAGCACGGGTTTCAGAGACCCAGTACTTC
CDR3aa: CASSLARVSETQYF

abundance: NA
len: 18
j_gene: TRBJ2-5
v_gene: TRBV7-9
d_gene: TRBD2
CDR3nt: TGTGCCAGCAGCTCCATAGGTTGGGGTAGCGGGAGATCAGAGACCCAGTACTTC
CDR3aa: CASSSIGWGSGRSETQYF

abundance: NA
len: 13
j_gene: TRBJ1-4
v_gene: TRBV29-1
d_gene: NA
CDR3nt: TGCAGCGTTGAACTACAGGGAGGGGAAAAACTGTTTTTT
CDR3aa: CSVELQGGEKLFF

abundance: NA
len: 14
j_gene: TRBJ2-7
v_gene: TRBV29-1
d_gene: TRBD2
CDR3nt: TGCAGCGTTGCCCCTAGCGGTTCGGGCTACGAGCAGTACTTC
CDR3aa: CSVAPSGSGYEQYF

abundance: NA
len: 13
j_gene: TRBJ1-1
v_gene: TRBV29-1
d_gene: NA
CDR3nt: TGCAGCGGGACGACAGCGTTGAACACTGAAGCTTTCTTT
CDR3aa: CSGTTALNTEAFF

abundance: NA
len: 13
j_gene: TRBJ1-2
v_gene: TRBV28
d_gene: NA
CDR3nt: TGTGCCAGCAGGACTTTTCCCCACTATGGCTACACCTTC
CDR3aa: CASRTFPHYGYTF

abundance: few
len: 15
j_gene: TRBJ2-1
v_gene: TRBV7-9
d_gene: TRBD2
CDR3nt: TGTGCCAGCAGCTCTGGGACTAGGGGTGGCAATGAGCAGTTCTTC
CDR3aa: CASSSGTRGGNEQFF

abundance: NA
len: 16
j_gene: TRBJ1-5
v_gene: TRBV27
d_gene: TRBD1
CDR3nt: TGTGCCAGCAGTCCCTTCACAGGGGCCAACAATCAGCCCCAGCATTTT
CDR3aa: CASSPFTGANNQPQHF

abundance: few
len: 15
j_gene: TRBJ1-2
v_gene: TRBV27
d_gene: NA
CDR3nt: TGTGCCAGCAGTCCCTTCTGGGGAGCTAACTATGGCTACACCTTC
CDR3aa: CASSPFWGANYGYTF

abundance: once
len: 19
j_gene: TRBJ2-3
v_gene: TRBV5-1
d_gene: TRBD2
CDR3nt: TGCGCCAGCAGCTTGCGGGTAGCGGGATTTTCGGATAGCACAGATACGCAGTATTTT
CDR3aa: CASSLRVAGFSDSTDTQYF

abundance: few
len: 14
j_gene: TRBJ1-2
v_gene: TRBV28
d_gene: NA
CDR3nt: TGTGCCAGCAGTTTCGGGGGAACCTCTCTTGGCTACACCTTC
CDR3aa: CASSFGGTSLGYTF

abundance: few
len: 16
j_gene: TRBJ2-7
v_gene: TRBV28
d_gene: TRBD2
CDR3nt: TGTGCCAGCAGTCCGTTTTTAGGGACTACCGCCTACGAGCAGTACTTC
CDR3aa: CASSPFLGTTAYEQYF

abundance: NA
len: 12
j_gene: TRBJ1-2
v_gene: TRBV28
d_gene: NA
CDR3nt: TGTGCCAGCAGTCCCTCCTACGAAGGCTACACCTTC
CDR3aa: CASSPSYEGYTF

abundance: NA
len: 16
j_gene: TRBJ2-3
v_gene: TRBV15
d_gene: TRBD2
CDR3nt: TGTGCCACCAGCAGAGACGGCGGGAGGGCCCCAGATACGCAGTATTTT
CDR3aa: CATSRDGGRAPDTQYF

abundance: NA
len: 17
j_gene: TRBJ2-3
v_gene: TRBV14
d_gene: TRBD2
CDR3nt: TGTGCCAGCAGCCCTATCCCGGTACTAGCGGTCACAGATACGCAGTATTTT
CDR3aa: CASSPIPVLAVTDTQYF

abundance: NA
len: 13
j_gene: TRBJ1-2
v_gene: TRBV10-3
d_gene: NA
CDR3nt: TGTGCCATCAGTGGTCGGGACTTGAGTGGCTACACCTTC
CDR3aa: CAISGRDLSGYTF

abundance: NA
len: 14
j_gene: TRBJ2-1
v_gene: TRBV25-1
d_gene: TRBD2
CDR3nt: TGTGCCAGCGGTGGGGCGGGAGGGCCTAATGAGCAGTTCTTC
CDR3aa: CASGGAGGPNEQFF

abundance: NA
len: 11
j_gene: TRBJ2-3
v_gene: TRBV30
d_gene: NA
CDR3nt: TGTGCCTGGAGTCTGCGGGGAGCGAAGTATTTT
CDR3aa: CAWSLRGAKYF